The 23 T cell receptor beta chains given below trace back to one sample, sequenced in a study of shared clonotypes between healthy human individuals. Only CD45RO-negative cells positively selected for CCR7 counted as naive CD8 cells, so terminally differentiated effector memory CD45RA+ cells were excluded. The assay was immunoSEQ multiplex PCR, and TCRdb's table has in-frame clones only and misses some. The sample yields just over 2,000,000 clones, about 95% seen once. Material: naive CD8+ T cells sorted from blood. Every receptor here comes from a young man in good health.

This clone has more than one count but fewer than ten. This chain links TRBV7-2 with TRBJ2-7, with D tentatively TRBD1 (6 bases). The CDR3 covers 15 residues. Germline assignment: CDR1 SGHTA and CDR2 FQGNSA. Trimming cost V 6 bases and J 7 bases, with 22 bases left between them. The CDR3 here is CASRELGALPGEQYF. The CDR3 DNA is TGTGCCAGCAGAGAGCTGGGGGCCCTCCCCGGGGAGCAGTACTTC.

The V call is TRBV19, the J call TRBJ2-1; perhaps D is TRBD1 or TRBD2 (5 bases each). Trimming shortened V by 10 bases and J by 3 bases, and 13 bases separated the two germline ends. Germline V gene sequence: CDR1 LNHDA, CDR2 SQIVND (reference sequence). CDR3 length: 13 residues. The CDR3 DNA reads TGTGCCATGCCGGGACGAGACTACAATGAGCAGTTCTTC. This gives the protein CAMPGRDYNEQFF.

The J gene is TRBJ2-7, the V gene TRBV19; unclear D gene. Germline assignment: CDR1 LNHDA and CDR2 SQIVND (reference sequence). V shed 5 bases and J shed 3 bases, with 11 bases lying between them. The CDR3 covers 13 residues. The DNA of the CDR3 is TGTGCCAGTAGTGTCTGGAATAGCTACGAGCAGTACTTC. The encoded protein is CASSVWNSYEQYF.

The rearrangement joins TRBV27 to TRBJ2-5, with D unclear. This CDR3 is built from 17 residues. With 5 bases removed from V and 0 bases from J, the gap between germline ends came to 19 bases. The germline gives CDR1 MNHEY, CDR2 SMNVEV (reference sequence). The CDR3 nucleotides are TGTGCCAGCAGTCCCTATCTCGGACCCCTGTACCAAGAGACCCAGTACTTC. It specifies CASSPYLGPLYQETQYF.

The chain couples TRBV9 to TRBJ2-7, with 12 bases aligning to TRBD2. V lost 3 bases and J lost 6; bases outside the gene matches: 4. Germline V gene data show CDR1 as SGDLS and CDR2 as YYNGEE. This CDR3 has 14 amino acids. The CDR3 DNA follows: TGTGCCAGCAGCGAAGGACTAGCGGGAAGCGAGCAGTACTTC. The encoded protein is CASSEGLAGSEQYF.

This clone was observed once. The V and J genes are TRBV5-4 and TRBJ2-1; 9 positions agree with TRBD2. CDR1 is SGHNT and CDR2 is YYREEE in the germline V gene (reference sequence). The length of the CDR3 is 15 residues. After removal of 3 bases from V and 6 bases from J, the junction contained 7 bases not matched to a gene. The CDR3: CASSWPSGAGNEQFF. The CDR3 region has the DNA TGTGCCAGCAGCTGGCCTAGCGGGGCCGGCAATGAGCAGTTCTTC.

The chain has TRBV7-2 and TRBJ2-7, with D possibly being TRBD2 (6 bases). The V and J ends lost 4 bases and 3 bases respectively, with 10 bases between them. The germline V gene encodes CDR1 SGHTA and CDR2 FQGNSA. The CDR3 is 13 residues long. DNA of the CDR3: TGTGCCAGCAGCTCGGGACTGTACTACGAGCAGTACTTC. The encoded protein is CASSSGLYYEQYF. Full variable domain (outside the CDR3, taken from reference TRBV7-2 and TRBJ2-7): GAGVSQSPSNKVTEKGKDVELRCDPISGHTALYWYRQSLGQGLEFLIYFQGNSAPDKSGLPSDRFSAERTGGSVSTLTIQRTQQEDSAVYLCASSSGLYYEQYFGPGTRLTVT.

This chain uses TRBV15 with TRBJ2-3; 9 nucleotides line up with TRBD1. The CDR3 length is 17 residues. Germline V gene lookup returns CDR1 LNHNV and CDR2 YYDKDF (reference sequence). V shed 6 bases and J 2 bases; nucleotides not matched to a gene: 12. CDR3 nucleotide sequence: TGTGCCACCAGGGCAGAAACCGGGACAGGGTACACAGATACGCAGTATTTT. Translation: CATRAETGTGYTDTQYF.

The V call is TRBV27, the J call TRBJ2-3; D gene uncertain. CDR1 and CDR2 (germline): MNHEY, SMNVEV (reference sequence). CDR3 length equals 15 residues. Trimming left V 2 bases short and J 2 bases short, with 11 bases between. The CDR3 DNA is TGTGCCAGCAGTTTAATTGGGTGGGCCACAGATACGCAGTATTTT. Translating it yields CASSLIGWATDTQYF.

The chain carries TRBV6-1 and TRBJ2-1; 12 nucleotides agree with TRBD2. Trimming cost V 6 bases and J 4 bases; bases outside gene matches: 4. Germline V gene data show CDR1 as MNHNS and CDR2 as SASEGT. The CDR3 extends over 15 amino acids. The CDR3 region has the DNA TGTGCCAGCAGGGTCCTAGCGGGGGGGTACAATGAGCAGTTCTTC. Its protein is CASRVLAGGYNEQFF.

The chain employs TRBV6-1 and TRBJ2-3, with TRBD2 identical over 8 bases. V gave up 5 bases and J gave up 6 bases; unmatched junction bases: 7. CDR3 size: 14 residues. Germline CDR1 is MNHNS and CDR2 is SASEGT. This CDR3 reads CASSSSGEGDTQYF. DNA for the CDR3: TGTGCCAGCAGTAGTAGCGGGGAGGGGGATACGCAGTATTTT.

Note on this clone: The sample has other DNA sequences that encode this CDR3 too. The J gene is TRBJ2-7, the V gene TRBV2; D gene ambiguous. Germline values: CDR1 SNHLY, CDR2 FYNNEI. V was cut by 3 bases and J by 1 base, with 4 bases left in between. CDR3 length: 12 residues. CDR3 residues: CASSDTSYEQYF. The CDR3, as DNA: TGTGCCAGCAGTGACACTTCCTACGAGCAGTACTTC.

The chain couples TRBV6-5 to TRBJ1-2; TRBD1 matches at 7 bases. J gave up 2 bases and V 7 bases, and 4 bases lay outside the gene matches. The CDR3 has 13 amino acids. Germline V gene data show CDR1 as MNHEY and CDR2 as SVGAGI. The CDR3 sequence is CASTPTGNYGYTF. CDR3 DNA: TGTGCCAGCACCCCGACAGGGAACTATGGCTACACCTTC.

For the CDR3, the DNA is TGTGCCAGCAGCTCCGGGACGGGGAGCACCCAGTACTTC. The encoded protein is CASSSGTGSTQYF. The chain is built from TRBV13 and TRBJ2-5; D might be TRBD1 or TRBD2, each matching 5 bases. Germline assignment: CDR1 PRHDT and CDR2 FYEKMQ (reference sequence). The CDR3 is 13 amino acids. V lost 4 bases and J lost 8, with 14 bases in between.

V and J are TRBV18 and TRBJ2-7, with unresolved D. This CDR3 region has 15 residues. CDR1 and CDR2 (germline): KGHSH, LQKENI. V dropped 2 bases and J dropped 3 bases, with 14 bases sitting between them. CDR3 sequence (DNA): TGTGCCAGCTCACCAAATTCGGTAGGGCTCTACGAGCAGTACTTC. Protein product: CASSPNSVGLYEQYF.

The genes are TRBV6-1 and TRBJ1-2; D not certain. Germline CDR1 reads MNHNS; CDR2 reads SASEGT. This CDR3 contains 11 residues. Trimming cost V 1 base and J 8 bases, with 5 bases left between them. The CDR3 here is CASSEGFGYTF. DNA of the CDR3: TGTGCCAGCAGTGAAGGCTTCGGCTACACCTTC.

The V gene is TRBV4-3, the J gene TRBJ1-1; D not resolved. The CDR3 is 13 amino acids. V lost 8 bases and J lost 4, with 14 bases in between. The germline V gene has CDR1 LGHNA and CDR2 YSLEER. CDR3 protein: CASSANLVTEAFF. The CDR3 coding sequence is TGCGCCAGCTCCGCAAATTTGGTCACTGAAGCTTTCTTT.

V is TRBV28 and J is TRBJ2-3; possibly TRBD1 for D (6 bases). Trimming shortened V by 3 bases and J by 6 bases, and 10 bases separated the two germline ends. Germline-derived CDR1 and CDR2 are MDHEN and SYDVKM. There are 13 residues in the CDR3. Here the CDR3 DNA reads TGTGCCAGCAGTTTGGGGGCCTTTGATACGCAGTATTTT. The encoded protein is CASSLGAFDTQYF. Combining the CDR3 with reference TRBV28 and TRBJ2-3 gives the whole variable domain DVKVTQSSRYLVKRTGEKVFLECVQDMDHENMFWYRQDPGLGLRLIYFSYDVKMKEKGDIPEGYSVSREKKERFSLILESASTNQTSMYLCASSLGAFDTQYFGPGTRLTVL.

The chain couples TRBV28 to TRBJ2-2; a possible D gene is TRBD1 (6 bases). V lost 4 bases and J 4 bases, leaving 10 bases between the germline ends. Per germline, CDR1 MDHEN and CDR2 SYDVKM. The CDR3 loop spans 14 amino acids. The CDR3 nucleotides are TGTGCCAGCAGTTGGGACACTCTCACCGGGGAGCTGTTTTTT. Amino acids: CASSWDTLTGELFF.

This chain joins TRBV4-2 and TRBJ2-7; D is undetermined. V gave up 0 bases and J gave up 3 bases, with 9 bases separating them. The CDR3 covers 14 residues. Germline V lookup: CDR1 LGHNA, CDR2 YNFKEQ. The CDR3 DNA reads TGTGCCAGCAGCCAAGATTTAACCCTCTACGAGCAGTACTTC. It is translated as CASSQDLTLYEQYF.

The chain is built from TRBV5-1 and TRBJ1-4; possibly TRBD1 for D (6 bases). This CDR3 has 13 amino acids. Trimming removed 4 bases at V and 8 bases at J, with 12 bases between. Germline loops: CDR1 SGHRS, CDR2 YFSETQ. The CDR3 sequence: CASSRDMEEKLFF. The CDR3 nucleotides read TGCGCCAGCAGCCGGGACATGGAAGAAAAACTGTTTTTT.

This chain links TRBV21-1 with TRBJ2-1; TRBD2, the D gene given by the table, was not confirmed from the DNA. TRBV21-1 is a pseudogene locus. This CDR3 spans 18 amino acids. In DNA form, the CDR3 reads TGTGCCAGCAGCACCCAAACCGGGACTAGCGCAACCTACAATGAGCAGTTCTTC. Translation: CASSTQTGTSATYNEQFF.

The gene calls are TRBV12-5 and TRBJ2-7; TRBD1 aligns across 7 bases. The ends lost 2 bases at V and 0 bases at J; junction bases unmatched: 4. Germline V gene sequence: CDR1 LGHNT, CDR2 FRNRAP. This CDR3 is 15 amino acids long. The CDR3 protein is CASGLTRTGSYEQYF. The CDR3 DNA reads TGTGCTAGTGGTTTGACCCGGACAGGCTCCTACGAGCAGTACTTC.